Below are 10 T cell receptor beta chains sequenced from a single sample in a study of shared clonotypes between healthy human individuals. TCRdb's copy holds only in-frame clones and misses some; the assay was immunoSEQ multiplex PCR. This sample has about 680,000 clones; around 73% occur once, and the top ten carry 1.5% to 2%. The sequencing sample was made of memory CD4+ T cells sorted from blood. Subset defined: CD45RA-negative fraction. These receptors all stem from a woman aged 30 to 39 in good health.

The rearrangement links TRBV15 to TRBJ2-1, with D possibly being TRBD1 (5 bases). This CDR3 is built from 14 residues. Trimming took off 2 bases at V and 7 bases at J, with 12 bases between the two ends. The germline V gene encodes CDR1 LNHNV and CDR2 YYDKDF (reference sequence). In DNA form, the CDR3 reads TGTGCCACCAGCAGATTTCAGGGATCTAATGAGCAGTTCTTC. It codes for CATSRFQGSNEQFF.

This clone has just a few counts. The chain employs TRBV10-3 and TRBJ2-2, with 7 bases that match TRBD2. Trimming at V came to 0 bases and at J to 5 bases, leaving 6 bases not matched to a gene. The CDR3 is 16 amino acids. Germline V gene sequence: CDR1 ENHRY, CDR2 SYGVKD. The CDR3 nucleotides read TGTGCCATCAGTGAGTCGACTATGGGGGGGACCGGGGAGCTGTTTTTT. Translation: CAISESTMGGTGELFF.

As to this clone: A read error may account for a junction end that differs from germline. The chain has TRBV14 and TRBJ1-4, with D hard to call. The CDR3 has 11 amino acids. In germline, CDR1 is SGHDN, CDR2 FVKESK. CDR3 coding DNA: TGTGCCAGCAGCCGGAGACTTCGGGCGCCGTTT. Protein: CASSRRLRAPF. Variable domain in full (rest from reference TRBV14 and TRBJ1-4): EAGVTQFPSHSVIEKGQTVTLRCDPISGHDNLYWYRRVMGKEIKFLLHFVKESKQDESGMPNNRFLAERTGGTYSTLKVQPAELEDSGVYFCASSRRLRAPFGSGTQLSVL.

The CDR3 protein is CASSPGAGATDTQYF. DNA for the CDR3: TGTGCCAGCAGCCCCGGGGCGGGAGCAACAGATACGCAGTATTTT. This rearrangement joins TRBV5-4 to TRBJ2-3, with 7 bases that match TRBD2. The CDR3 is 15 amino acids. The germline CDR1 and CDR2 sequences are SGHNT and YYREEE (reference sequence). Losses at the gene ends were 4 bases for V and 3 bases for J; bases not matched to a gene: 8.

The chain joins TRBV7-2 to TRBJ2-2; no definite D call. Germline CDR1 reads SGHTA; CDR2 reads FQGNSA. Trimming shortened V by 4 bases and J by 1 base, and 4 bases separated the two germline ends. The CDR3 extends over 13 amino acids. Here the CDR3 reads CASSSGNTGELFF. For the CDR3, the DNA is TGTGCCAGCAGCTCTGGGAACACCGGGGAGCTGTTTTTT.

This rearrangement joins TRBV6-5 to TRBJ1-5; D is ambiguous. The CDR3 has 13 amino acids. V was clipped by 1 base and J by 6 bases, with 7 bases between them. Germline CDR1 reads MNHEY; CDR2 reads SVGAGI. DNA of the CDR3: TGTGCCAGCAGTTACTTTTTGGGTCAGCCCCAGCATTTT. This translates into CASSYFLGQPQHF.

This rearrangement joins TRBV5-8 to TRBJ2-3; D is unclear. Trimming pared 3 bases from V and 4 bases from J, leaving 12 bases between. Germline-derived CDR1 and CDR2 are SGHTS and YDEGEE. This CDR3 has 14 residues. CDR3 in amino acids: CASSSRLHPDTQYF. The CDR3 region has the DNA TGTGCCAGCAGCTCCCGACTCCACCCAGATACGCAGTATTTT.

The chain carries TRBV2 and TRBJ1-5, with 7 bases identical to TRBD1. J was trimmed by 1 base and V by 2 bases; bases with no gene match: 5. Germline V gene data show CDR1 as SNHLY and CDR2 as FYNNEI. The CDR3 runs 16 residues. CDR3 sequence reads: CASSEIGRGSNQPQHF. DNA of the CDR3: TGTGCCAGCAGTGAAATCGGCAGGGGGAGCAATCAGCCCCAGCATTTT.

This sequence joins TRBV27 and TRBJ2-1, with 12 nucleotides matching TRBD2. Trimming took 5 bases from V and 5 from J; bases not matched to a gene: 10. In germline, CDR1 is MNHEY, CDR2 SMNVEV (reference sequence). The CDR3 consists of 17 residues. The CDR3 DNA reads as TGTGCCAGCAGTCCTCTAGCGGGAGGGGGAATTCACAATGAGCAGTTCTTC. Translation: CASSPLAGGGIHNEQFF.

In this sample, this clone turned up once. The chain has TRBV28 and TRBJ1-1; D is unresolved. Trimming removed 8 bases from V and 4 bases from J, with 14 bases in between. Germline CDR1 is MDHEN and CDR2 is SYDVKM. The CDR3 loop spans 13 amino acids. The CDR3 spells CASGPDGFTEAFF. CDR3 in DNA: TGTGCCAGCGGACCAGATGGGTTCACTGAAGCTTTCTTT.